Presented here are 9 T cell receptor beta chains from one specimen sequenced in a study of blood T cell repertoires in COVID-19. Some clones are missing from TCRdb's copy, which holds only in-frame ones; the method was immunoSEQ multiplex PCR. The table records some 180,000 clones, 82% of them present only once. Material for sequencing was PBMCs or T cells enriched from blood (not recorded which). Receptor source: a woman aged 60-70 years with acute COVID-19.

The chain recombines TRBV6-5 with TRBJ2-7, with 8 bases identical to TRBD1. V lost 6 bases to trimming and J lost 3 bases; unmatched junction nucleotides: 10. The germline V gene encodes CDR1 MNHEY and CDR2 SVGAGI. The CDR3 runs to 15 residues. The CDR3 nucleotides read TGTGCCAGCAGGGGCCGGGACAGGCCCGACTACGAGCAGTACGTC. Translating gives CASRGRDRPDYEQYV.

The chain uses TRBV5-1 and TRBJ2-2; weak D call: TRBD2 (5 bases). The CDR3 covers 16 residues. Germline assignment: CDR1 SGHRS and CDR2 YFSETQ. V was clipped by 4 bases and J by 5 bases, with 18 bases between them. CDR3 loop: CASSLVDGGETGELFF. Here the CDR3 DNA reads TGCGCCAGCAGCCTGGTGGACGGAGGAGAAACCGGGGAGCTGTTTTTT.

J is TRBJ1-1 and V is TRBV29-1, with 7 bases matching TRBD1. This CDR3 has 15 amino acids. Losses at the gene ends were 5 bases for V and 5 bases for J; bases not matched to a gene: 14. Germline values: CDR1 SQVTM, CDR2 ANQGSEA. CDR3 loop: CSVLNPTGSGTEAFF. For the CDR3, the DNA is TGCAGCGTTCTGAACCCGACAGGGAGCGGTACTGAAGCTTTCTTT.

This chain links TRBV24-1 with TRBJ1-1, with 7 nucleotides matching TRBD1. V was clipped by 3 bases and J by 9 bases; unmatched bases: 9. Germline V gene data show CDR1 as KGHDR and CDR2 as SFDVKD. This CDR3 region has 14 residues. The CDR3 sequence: CATSDRQGELKAFF. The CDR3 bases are TGTGCCACCAGTGATCGGCAGGGGGAACTAAAAGCTTTCTTT.

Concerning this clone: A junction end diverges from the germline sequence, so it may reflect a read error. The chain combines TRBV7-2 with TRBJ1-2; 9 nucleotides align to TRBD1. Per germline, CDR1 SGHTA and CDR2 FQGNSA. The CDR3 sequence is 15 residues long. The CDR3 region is CASSLAAQGAGGYTF. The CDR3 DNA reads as TGTGCCAGCAGCCTAGCGGCACAGGGGGCGGGTGGCTACACCTTC.

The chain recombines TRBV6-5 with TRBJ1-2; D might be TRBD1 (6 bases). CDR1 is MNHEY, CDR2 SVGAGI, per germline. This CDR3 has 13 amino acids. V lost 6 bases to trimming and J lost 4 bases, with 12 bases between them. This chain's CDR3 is CASSQDSVYGYTF. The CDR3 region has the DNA TGTGCCAGCAGCCAGGACAGTGTCTATGGCTACACCTTC.

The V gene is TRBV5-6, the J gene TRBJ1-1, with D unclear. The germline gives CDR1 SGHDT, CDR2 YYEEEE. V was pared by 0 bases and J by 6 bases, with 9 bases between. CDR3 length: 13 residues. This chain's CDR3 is CASSLGTEPEAFF. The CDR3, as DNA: TGTGCCAGCAGCTTGGGTACAGAACCTGAAGCTTTCTTT.

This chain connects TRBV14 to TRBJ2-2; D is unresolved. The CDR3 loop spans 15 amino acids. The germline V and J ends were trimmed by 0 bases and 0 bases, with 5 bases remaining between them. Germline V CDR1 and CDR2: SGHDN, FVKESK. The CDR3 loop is CASSQELANTGELFF. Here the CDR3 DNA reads TGTGCCAGCAGCCAAGAACTTGCGAACACCGGGGAGCTGTTTTTT.

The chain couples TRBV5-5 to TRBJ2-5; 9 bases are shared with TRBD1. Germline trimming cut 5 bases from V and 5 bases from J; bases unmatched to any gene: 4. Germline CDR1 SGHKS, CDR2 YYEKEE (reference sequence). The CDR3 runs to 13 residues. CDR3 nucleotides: TGTGCCAGCAGTTTGACAGGGGGGGAGACCCAGTACTTC. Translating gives CASSLTGGETQYF.